Following are 29 T cell receptor beta chains from one sample sequenced in a study of shared clonotypes between healthy human individuals. Assay: immunoSEQ multiplex PCR; the TCRdb copy retains only in-frame clones and omits some. The sample lists about 1,900,000 clones, about 94% seen once, with 1% to 1.5% in the top ten. Positively selected for CCR7, the CD45RO-negative cells used as naive CD8 cells excluded terminally differentiated effector memory CD45RA+ cells. The sample consisted of naive CD8+ T cells sorted from blood. Receptors were obtained from a man younger than 35 in good health.

As for this clone: The identical CDR3 is also encoded by other nucleotide sequences in the sample. This chain uses TRBV20-1 with TRBJ2-7; D gene uncertain. CDR3 length: 11 amino acids. Looked up from germline, CDR1 is DFQATT and CDR2 is SNEGSKA (reference sequence). Trimming pared 1 base from V and 6 bases from J, leaving 7 bases between. The CDR3 reads CSARVIGEQYF. DNA for the CDR3: TGCAGTGCTAGAGTGATAGGCGAGCAGTACTTC.

The J gene is TRBJ2-2, the V gene TRBV23-1, with a tentative D call TRBD2 (5 bases). TRBV23-1 is placed among ORFs of uncertain function. V was clipped by 3 bases and J by 0 bases, with 17 bases between them. CDR3 length: 18 amino acids. CDR3 region: CASSQDRTPFANTGELFF. Here the CDR3 DNA reads TGCGCCAGCAGTCAGGATCGGACTCCTTTCGCGAACACCGGGGAGCTGTTTTTT.

This clone was observed once. The rearrangement joins TRBV27 to TRBJ1-4; D is perhaps TRBD1 (5 bases). V was cut by 3 bases and J by 8 bases, with 13 bases left in between. Germline V gene lookup returns CDR1 MNHEY and CDR2 SMNVEV (reference sequence). The length of the CDR3 is 14 residues. This CDR3 reads CASSLAGKREKLFF. CDR3 nucleotides: TGTGCCAGCAGTTTGGCAGGGAAGCGGGAAAAACTGTTTTTT.

Of note for this clone: A junction end diverges from the germline sequence, so it may reflect a read error. The chain carries TRBV7-7 and TRBJ2-5; tentatively, D is TRBD1 or TRBD2 (6 bases each). The CDR3 contains 17 residues. Per the germline V gene, CDR1 is SSHAT and CDR2 is FNYEAQ (reference sequence). CDR3 protein: CASSSRRGRGGRETQYF. The CDR3 DNA reads as TGTGCTAGCAGCTCGCGGAGGGGCAGGGGAGGCCGGGAGACCCAGTACTTC.

In the case of this clone: The sample carries other DNA sequences with the same CDR3. This sequence joins TRBV5-1 and TRBJ2-7; a possible D gene is TRBD2 (6 bases). V was cut by 3 bases and J by 4 bases, with 8 bases left in between. The CDR3 is made up of 12 amino acids. Germline V CDR1 and CDR2: SGHRS, YFSETQ. CDR3 nucleotide sequence: TGCGCCAGCAGCTGGGGAGGTTACGAGCAGTACTTC. Translation: CASSWGGYEQYF.

This clone was observed a single time. The genes are TRBV4-1 and TRBJ2-7; D unresolved. CDR1 and CDR2 from the germline V gene are MGHRA and YSYEKL. This CDR3 comprises 13 residues. V lost 4 bases and J lost 7, with 14 bases in between. DNA for the CDR3: TGCGCCAGCAGCCCCCCCGCGGTGAAGGAGCAGTACTTC. Translated: CASSPPAVKEQYF.

Points on this clone: Germline is not matched at one junction end, which may reflect a read error. This rearrangement joins TRBV6-1 to TRBJ1-2; D unclear. This CDR3 is 13 amino acids long. The germline gives CDR1 MNHNS, CDR2 SASEGT. The CDR3 is CASSEVRTSGHTF. The CDR3 DNA reads TGTGCCAGCAGTGAAGTGCGGACCAGTGGCCACACCTTC.

The chain has TRBV30 and TRBJ1-3; maybe TRBD1 (6 bases). This CDR3 spans 14 amino acids. Germline CDR1 and CDR2: GTSNPN and SVGIG (reference sequence). The V gene lost 4 bases and the J gene lost 4 bases, with 14 bases spanning the gap. CDR3: CAWNPGVSGNTIYF. CDR3 nucleotide sequence: TGTGCCTGGAATCCAGGGGTATCGGGAAACACCATATATTTT. Full variable domain (missing parts from reference TRBV30 and TRBJ1-3): SQTIHQWPATLVQPVGSPLSLECTVEGTSNPNLYWYRQAAGRGLQLLFYSVGIGQISSEVPQNLSASRPQDRQFILSSKKLLLSDSGFYLCAWNPGVSGNTIYFGEGSWLTVV.

The rearrangement uses TRBV7-9 and TRBJ2-7; 11 bases agree with TRBD1. Germline CDR1 SEHNR, CDR2 FQNEAQ (reference sequence). CDR3 length: 15 residues. V trimming: 3 bases; J trimming: 6 bases; junction bases outside the gene matches: 7. The CDR3 here is CASSLPGQGVGEQYF. CDR3 DNA: TGTGCCAGCAGCTTGCCGGGACAGGGGGTGGGCGAGCAGTACTTC.

The chain carries TRBV7-6 and TRBJ1-1, with 8 bases matching TRBD1. The length of the CDR3 is 14 residues. CDR1 and CDR2 (germline): SGHVS, FNYEAQ. V lost 4 bases and J lost 5; bases outside the gene matches: 6. The CDR3 loop reads CASSYTGGETEAFF. The CDR3 bases are TGTGCCAGCAGCTATACAGGGGGTGAAACTGAAGCTTTCTTT.

The V and J genes are TRBV7-2 and TRBJ1-3; 7 bases fit TRBD1. This CDR3 is 16 amino acids long. Germline CDR1 reads SGHTA; CDR2 reads FQGNSA. Trimming took 4 bases from V and 4 from J; bases not matched to a gene: 10. The CDR3 DNA follows: TGTGCCAGCAGCTCACCAGGGGGATCCTGGGGAAACACCATATATTTT. It translates to CASSSPGGSWGNTIYF. The entire variable domain, with the rest obtained from reference TRBV7-2 and TRBJ1-3, is as follows: GAGVSQSPSNKVTEKGKDVELRCDPISGHTALYWYRQSLGQGLEFLIYFQGNSAPDKSGLPSDRFSAERTGGSVSTLTIQRTQQEDSAVYLCASSSPGGSWGNTIYFGEGSWLTVV.

The chain has TRBV30 and TRBJ2-3; TRBD1 matches at 8 bases. Germline assignment: CDR1 GTSNPN and CDR2 SVGIG (reference sequence). The CDR3 loop spans 14 amino acids. Unmatched junction bases numbered 7, after V lost 4 bases and J lost 4 bases. The CDR3 sequence: CAWIPWTGSDTQYF. DNA of the CDR3: TGTGCCTGGATCCCGTGGACAGGGTCAGATACGCAGTATTTT.

The gene calls are TRBV10-3 and TRBJ2-5; D gene uncertain. The V and J ends lost 2 bases and 5 bases respectively, with 9 bases between them. The CDR3 covers 13 residues. CDR1 is ENHRY and CDR2 is SYGVKD in the germline V gene. The CDR3 DNA reads TGTGCCATCAGTGAGGACCTCGGGGAGACCCAGTACTTC. This codes for CAISEDLGETQYF.

The chain recombines TRBV9 with TRBJ2-1; 8 positions agree with TRBD2. The germline V gene encodes CDR1 SGDLS and CDR2 YYNGEE. Trimming took 6 bases from V and 1 from J; bases not matched to a gene: 9. CDR3 length: 16 residues. CDR3 region: CASTLIAGGSYNEQFF. As DNA, the CDR3 is TGTGCCAGCACCCTCATTGCGGGGGGATCCTACAATGAGCAGTTCTTC.

The chain combines TRBV7-9 with TRBJ2-3; 8 positions match TRBD2. Trimming at V came to 8 bases and at J to 2 bases, leaving 12 bases not matched to a gene. Germline loops: CDR1 SEHNR, CDR2 FQNEAQ (reference sequence). The CDR3 has 16 amino acids. The CDR3 nucleotides are TGTGCCAGCCTCCAGCTGGGCGGGAGGACCACAGATACGCAGTATTTT. Translating it yields CASLQLGGRTTDTQYF. Using reference TRBV7-9 and TRBJ2-3 for the parts outside the CDR3, the full variable domain is DTGVSQNPRHKITKRGQNVTFRCDPISEHNRLYWYRQTLGQGPEFLTYFQNEAQLEKSRLLSDRFSAERPKGSFSTLEIQRTEQGDSAMYLCASLQLGGRTTDTQYFGPGTRLTVL.

V and J are TRBV6-5 and TRBJ2-7, with a tentative D call TRBD2 (5 bases). The V gene lost 2 bases and the J gene lost 1 base, with 12 bases spanning the gap. The CDR3 is 15 residues long. CDR1 is MNHEY and CDR2 is SVGAGI in the germline V gene. CDR3 protein: CASSYQWGESYEQYF. The CDR3 DNA reads as TGTGCCAGCAGTTACCAGTGGGGAGAATCCTACGAGCAGTACTTC.

The chain is built from TRBV5-1 and TRBJ2-7, with 8 bases that match TRBD1. The ends lost 4 bases at V and 2 bases at J; junction bases unmatched: 8. This CDR3 spans 15 amino acids. Germline assignment: CDR1 SGHRS and CDR2 YFSETQ. The CDR3 region is CASSAQTGDPYEQYF. CDR3 DNA: TGCGCCAGCAGCGCTCAGACAGGGGACCCCTACGAGCAGTACTTC.

V is TRBV7-2 and J is TRBJ2-7; possibly TRBD1 for D (6 bases). Germline loops: CDR1 SGHTA, CDR2 FQGNSA. CDR3 length equals 15 residues. Trimming pared 2 bases from V and 1 base from J, leaving 12 bases between. The CDR3: CASSLFGDRSYEQYF. CDR3 DNA sequence: TGTGCCAGCAGCTTATTCGGAGACAGGTCCTACGAGCAGTACTTC.

CDR3 sequence reads: CASSRWTSGEAYEQYF. The CDR3 bases are TGTGCCAGCAGCAGATGGACTAGCGGGGAGGCCTACGAGCAGTACTTC. The chain links TRBV13 to TRBJ2-7; 12 bases match TRBD2. The J segment lost 2 bases and the V segment lost 5 bases, leaving 7 bases of the junction unmatched. Per germline, CDR1 PRHDT and CDR2 FYEKMQ (reference sequence). CDR3 size: 16 residues.

The chain combines TRBV4-3 with TRBJ1-5, with D possibly being TRBD1 (5 bases). The ends were cut back, 0 bases at V and 5 bases at J, with 8 bases in the middle. This CDR3 contains 14 residues. CDR1 and CDR2 from the germline V gene are LGHNA and YSLEER. The CDR3 DNA reads TGCGCCAGCAGCCAAGACAGGGCTGATCAGCCCCAGCATTTT. Translating gives CASSQDRADQPQHF.

This chain uses TRBV27 with TRBJ2-5; D may be TRBD2 (5 bases). The CDR3 covers 14 residues. The germline gives CDR1 MNHEY, CDR2 SMNVEV (reference sequence). Trimming removed 3 bases from V and 7 bases from J, with 15 bases in between. The CDR3 region is CASSFLASKGTQYF. CDR3 nucleotides: TGTGCCAGCAGTTTCCTAGCTTCCAAAGGGACCCAGTACTTC.

J is TRBJ2-5 and V is TRBV30; a weak D match, TRBD2 (6 bases). V was cut by 5 bases and J by 1 base, with 14 bases left in between. The CDR3 has 14 amino acids. Germline lookup yields CDR1 GTSNPN and CDR2 SVGIG (reference sequence). CDR3 region: CAWGPGLLQETQYF. CDR3 in DNA: TGTGCCTGGGGGCCGGGACTCCTCCAAGAGACCCAGTACTTC.

Note on this clone: Other DNA sequences within the sample encode an identical CDR3. This sequence joins TRBV4-1 and TRBJ2-7; D not certain. Germline V gene sequence: CDR1 MGHRA, CDR2 YSYEKL. Trimming removed 3 bases from V and 3 bases from J, with 9 bases in between. The CDR3 is made up of 13 amino acids. CDR3 nucleotide sequence: TGCGCCAGCAGCCAGGGATTACTCTACGAGCAGTACTTC. Translating it yields CASSQGLLYEQYF.

V usage is TRBV10-3 and J usage is TRBJ2-7; D uncertain. This CDR3 comprises 12 residues. The V end was cut by 11 bases, the J end by 4 bases, with 15 bases between. The V gene's germline CDR1 is ENHRY and CDR2 SYGVKD. The DNA of the CDR3 is TGTGCCGCTCGCGAACCGGCATACGAGCAGTACTTC. This translates into CAAREPAYEQYF.

A remark on this clone: Other DNA sequences of this sample code for an identical CDR3. J is TRBJ1-1 and V is TRBV30, with unresolved D. There are 14 residues in the CDR3. Per the germline V gene, CDR1 is GTSNPN and CDR2 is SVGIG (reference sequence). V shed 0 bases and J shed 2 bases, with 10 bases lying between them. This CDR3 reads CAWSVLGRNTEAFF. The CDR3 DNA sequence: TGTGCCTGGAGTGTACTCGGCAGAAACACTGAAGCTTTCTTT. Based on the CDR3 plus reference TRBV30 and TRBJ1-1, the full variable domain is SQTIHQWPATLVQPVGSPLSLECTVEGTSNPNLYWYRQAAGRGLQLLFYSVGIGQISSEVPQNLSASRPQDRQFILSSKKLLLSDSGFYLCAWSVLGRNTEAFFGQGTRLTVV.

The V gene is TRBV4-3, the J gene TRBJ1-1, with D perhaps TRBD1 (5 bases). The length of the CDR3 is 15 residues. CDR1 LGHNA and CDR2 YSLEER come from the germline V gene. V lost 3 bases to trimming and J lost 0 bases, with 11 bases between them. The CDR3 is CASSHSLTVNTEAFF. The CDR3 nucleotides read TGCGCCAGCAGCCACTCCCTGACAGTGAACACTGAAGCTTTCTTT.

The chain links TRBV7-2 to TRBJ2-1; perhaps D is TRBD1 or TRBD2 (5 bases each). This CDR3 has 16 amino acids. V lost 3 bases and J 4 bases, leaving 16 bases between the germline ends. Germline CDR1 and CDR2: SGHTA and FQGNSA. This chain's CDR3 is CASSLKGPTDYNEQFF. CDR3 bases: TGTGCCAGCAGCTTGAAGGGACCCACGGATTACAATGAGCAGTTCTTC.

In the case of this clone: Different DNA sequences within this sample yield the same CDR3. J is TRBJ2-1 and V is TRBV4-1; no reliable D call. CDR1 is MGHRA and CDR2 is YSYEKL in the germline V gene. The ends were cut back, 1 base at V and 0 bases at J, with 10 bases in the middle. This CDR3 is built from 16 residues. This CDR3 is CASSQVGGSSYNEQFF. For the CDR3, the DNA is TGCGCCAGCAGCCAAGTTGGCGGCAGCTCCTACAATGAGCAGTTCTTC.

CDR3 nucleotides: TGCGCCAGCAGCTTGGGAGGCGAGGGGAGGAACTATGGCTACACCTTC. Translating it yields CASSLGGEGRNYGYTF. This chain links TRBV5-1 with TRBJ1-2; possibly TRBD1 for D (5 bases). CDR3 length: 16 residues. Germline V gene sequence: CDR1 SGHRS, CDR2 YFSETQ. V shed 0 bases and J shed 2 bases, with 14 bases lying between them.